The rows below give T cell receptor beta chains drawn from one sample of a study of cytomegalovirus exposure and HLA in healthy donors. Profiling relied on immunoSEQ multiplex PCR, and the TCRdb table lists in-frame clones only, not all of them. This table has nearly 200,000 clones, 82% appearing once. Sequences were obtained from PBMCs. The receptor set was obtained from a woman aged 50 to 60 in good health and CMV-seropositive. CDR3s leave out the opening cysteine and the closing phenylalanine or tryptophan.

j_call | v_call | cdr3_aa
TRBJ2-3 | TRBV29-1 | SVPGVTGTDTQY
TRBJ2-3 | TRBV10-3 | AISARPGLAGGAGGTQY
TRBJ2-5 | TRBV6-1 | ASSALAGGYQETQY
TRBJ2-2 | TRBV5-1 | ASSLETGNTGELF
TRBJ2-3 | TRBV28 | ASSLVSVTVKDTQY
TRBJ1-4 | TRBV19 | ASSTLAGPGQGGEKLF
TRBJ2-3 | TRBV7-9 | SSSLTSGKATDTQY
TRBJ1-1 | TRBV7-9 | ASSPSREEAF
TRBJ2-5 | TRBV18 | ASSPGDSQETQY
TRBJ2-3 | TRBV5-1 | ASSLGQGSDTQY
TRBJ2-7 | TRBV28 | ASKVPGQGVAYEQY
TRBJ2-3 | TRBV6-6 | ASTSGGLADTQY
TRBJ2-6 | TRBV5-6 | ASRPGGGANVLT
TRBJ2-2 | TRBV5-1 | ASSLGQNTGELF
TRBJ1-2 | TRBV5-8 | ASISPLYGYT
TRBJ1-2 | TRBV28 | ASSLVGAANYGYT